This T cell receptor beta chain emerged from a study of metastatic and nonmetastatic thyroid tumors (dated by TCRdb to 2019 to 2021). With regard to the full study: For patients with malignant and with benign thyroid disease, the researchers compared repertoires between peripheral blood samples and tumor or nodule tissue samples. General study outcomes and caveats: In both blood and tumor samples, TCR beta diversity was reported to be significantly higher in malignant tumors than in benign nodules.

The germline V gene specifies ENHRY as CDR1 and SYGVKD as CDR2. Ends trimmed: V by 0 bases, J by 3 bases; bases unmatched to a gene: 13. From the cysteine through the phenylalanine, the CDR3 covers 18 amino acids. The kept DNA is CDR3 alone, 54 bases in frame from the first base. Library method: PCR. Sequencing used an Illumina HiSeq 4000. High-throughput sequencing was used to profile the TCR beta-chain CDR3 region of each patient. The original pipeline was this. CDR3 differences across clinicopathological groups were used to build a classifier for discriminating distant-metastatic papillary thyroid cancer patients. Repertoire diversity was assessed with the Shannon index, and tumor-blood repertoire similarity with the Morisita-Horn index. Through fastp at Q25 and MiXCR, TCRdb rebuilt clones from the public reads, retaining in-frame beta chains. TCRdb, not the original authors, processed these V and J calls. This sample comprises about 15,000 clones, roughly a quarter of them detected only once. The ten largest clones capture around 7.7% of the sample.

None of the patients had been given any treatment before thyroid surgery. Using T-cell receptor beta sequencing, the study looked back at clinical samples from patients collected from the early 2010s to the late 2010s. Turning to this clone: Its cognate antigen has yet to be identified. No quality values exist for individual bases; no much larger clone is one base distant.

Material for sequencing was tumor tissue. The TCR comes from a female donor with papillary thyroid cancer or a benign thyroid nodule (not recorded which). Some clones in this sample may be carry-over from other donors' samples. The chain was built from TRBV10-3 and TRBJ2-7; the central 8 bases match TRBD2. The DNA sequence is as follows: TGTGCCATCAGTGAGTCGCCCCCTTGGAGCGGGAGCAACTACGAGCAGTACTTC. Translation gives CAISESPPWSGSNYEQYF.